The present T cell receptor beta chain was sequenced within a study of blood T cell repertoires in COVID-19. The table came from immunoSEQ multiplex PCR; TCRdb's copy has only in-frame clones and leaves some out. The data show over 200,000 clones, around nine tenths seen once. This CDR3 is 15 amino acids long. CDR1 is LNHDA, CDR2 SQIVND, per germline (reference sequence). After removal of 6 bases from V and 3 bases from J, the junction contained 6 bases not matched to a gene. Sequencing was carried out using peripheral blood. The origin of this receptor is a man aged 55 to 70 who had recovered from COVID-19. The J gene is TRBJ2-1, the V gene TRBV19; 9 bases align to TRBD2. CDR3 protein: CASRRREGGYNEQFF. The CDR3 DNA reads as TGTGCCAGTAGACGGCGGGAGGGTGGCTACAATGAGCAGTTCTTC.